This is a list of T cell receptor beta chains from one sample in a study of blood T cell repertoires in COVID-19. This table comes from immunoSEQ multiplex PCR, and its TCRdb copy is limited to in-frame clones, with some not included. The profile shows roughly 310,000 clones, roughly 90% of them singletons. The sequencing sample was made of PBMCs or T cells enriched from blood (not recorded which). Source of these receptors: a woman aged 40 to 50 who had recovered from COVID-19. CDR3s leave out the opening cysteine and the closing phenylalanine or tryptophan.

j_gene: TRBJ2-1
v_gene: TRBV10-3
CDR3aa: AISNPLTGETHNEQF

j_gene: TRBJ2-7
v_gene: TRBV3-1/TRBV3-2
CDR3aa: ASSQWTGSYEQY

j_gene: TRBJ2-2
v_gene: TRBV30
CDR3aa: AWSTNILYGELF

j_gene: TRBJ1-2
v_gene: TRBV4-3
CDR3aa: ASSQDRRGGEGYT

j_gene: TRBJ2-7
v_gene: TRBV11-2
CDR3aa: ASSLGTGKNEQY

j_gene: TRBJ2-7
v_gene: TRBV18
CDR3aa: ASSRDRDYEQY

j_gene: TRBJ2-3
v_gene: TRBV5-1
CDR3aa: ASSSTGGRADTQY

j_gene: TRBJ1-2
v_gene: TRBV19
CDR3aa: ASSIARDRGYGYT

j_gene: TRBJ1-6
v_gene: TRBV3-1/TRBV3-2
CDR3aa: ASSQAGGSSPLH

j_gene: TRBJ1-1
v_gene: TRBV19
CDR3aa: ASRRPGPLGGTEAF

j_gene: TRBJ1-5
v_gene: TRBV3-1/TRBV3-2
CDR3aa: ASSQGRGVQPQH

j_gene: TRBJ2-3
v_gene: TRBV7-3
CDR3aa: ASSLSAAIADTQY

j_gene: TRBJ1-1
v_gene: TRBV24-1
CDR3aa: ATRSVGQGEAF

j_gene: TRBJ1-2
v_gene: TRBV19
CDR3aa: ASSPPRTPSGGYT

j_gene: TRBJ1-2
v_gene: TRBV12-3/TRBV12-4
CDR3aa: ASSPGTDYGYT

j_gene: TRBJ1-2
v_gene: TRBV2
CDR3aa: ASREQGASSGYT

j_gene: TRBJ1-4
v_gene: TRBV7-8
CDR3aa: ASGREANEKLF

j_gene: TRBJ2-7
v_gene: TRBV6-5
CDR3aa: ASRDTGQGYEQY

j_gene: TRBJ2-7
v_gene: TRBV7-9
CDR3aa: ASSPEAGTEQY

j_gene: TRBJ1-2
v_gene: TRBV12-3/TRBV12-4
CDR3aa: ASSGDSDYGYT

j_gene: TRBJ2-1
v_gene: TRBV28
CDR3aa: ASSFLTSGGDEQF

j_gene: TRBJ1-2
v_gene: TRBV18
CDR3aa: ASSPPDDRGHGYT

j_gene: TRBJ2-7
v_gene: TRBV6-1
CDR3aa: ASSEARSSREYEQY

j_gene: TRBJ2-5
v_gene: TRBV10-2
CDR3aa: ASSLGAQETQY

j_gene: TRBJ2-1
v_gene: TRBV29-1
CDR3aa: STRDRGAGNEQF

j_gene: TRBJ2-1
v_gene: TRBV9
CDR3aa: ASSVWSSGSSSYNEQF

j_gene: TRBJ1-1
v_gene: TRBV19
CDR3aa: AIKSQGALGGGTEAF

j_gene: TRBJ2-3
v_gene: TRBV6-4
CDR3aa: ASSEETGGTDTQY

j_gene: TRBJ2-5
v_gene: TRBV10-3
CDR3aa: AISDGSGSPGWETQY

j_gene: TRBJ2-5
v_gene: TRBV5-4
CDR3aa: ASSVTGDRETQY

j_gene: TRBJ2-1
v_gene: TRBV6-6
CDR3aa: ASSTSGRDSEQF

j_gene: TRBJ2-7
v_gene: TRBV9
CDR3aa: ASSARQANYEQY

j_gene: TRBJ2-1
v_gene: TRBV7-3
CDR3aa: ASSTDIYNEQF

j_gene: TRBJ2-1
v_gene: TRBV6-5
CDR3aa: ASSYFRDSPYNEQF

j_gene: TRBJ2-3
v_gene: TRBV7-3
CDR3aa: ASSLITGGQTGLVPKSTDTQY

j_gene: TRBJ2-5
v_gene: TRBV29-1
CDR3aa: SVGQVWGETQY

j_gene: TRBJ1-6
v_gene: TRBV19
CDR3aa: ASSTNLNSPLH

j_gene: TRBJ2-7
v_gene: TRBV7-9
CDR3aa: ASSLAGGYEQY

j_gene: TRBJ1-2
v_gene: TRBV2
CDR3aa: ASSGTFTRGEKDGYT

j_gene: TRBJ2-3
v_gene: TRBV7-6
CDR3aa: ASSLGASGTVTDTQY

j_gene: TRBJ1-6
v_gene: TRBV28
CDR3aa: ASKSGRGNSPLH

j_gene: TRBJ1-2
v_gene: TRBV5-1
CDR3aa: ASSLSGTGVYGYT

j_gene: TRBJ1-2
v_gene: TRBV11-2
CDR3aa: ASSTLLTGGADYGYT

j_gene: TRBJ1-6
v_gene: TRBV25-1
CDR3aa: ASTGQGLYNSPLH

j_gene: TRBJ2-7
v_gene: TRBV18
CDR3aa: ASSLYSPGQGYEQY

j_gene: TRBJ2-2
v_gene: TRBV2
CDR3aa: ASTAISGTSTGELF

j_gene: TRBJ1-4
v_gene: TRBV6-1
CDR3aa: ASRSTQSINEKLF

j_gene: TRBJ1-3
v_gene: TRBV7-7
CDR3aa: ASSFNLGDTIY

j_gene: TRBJ2-5
v_gene: TRBV7-2
CDR3aa: ASSPLAGVETQY

j_gene: TRBJ2-1
v_gene: TRBV25-1
CDR3aa: ASSEYSAGTYNEQF

j_gene: TRBJ1-1
v_gene: TRBV6-5
CDR3aa: ASSRFRDTEAF